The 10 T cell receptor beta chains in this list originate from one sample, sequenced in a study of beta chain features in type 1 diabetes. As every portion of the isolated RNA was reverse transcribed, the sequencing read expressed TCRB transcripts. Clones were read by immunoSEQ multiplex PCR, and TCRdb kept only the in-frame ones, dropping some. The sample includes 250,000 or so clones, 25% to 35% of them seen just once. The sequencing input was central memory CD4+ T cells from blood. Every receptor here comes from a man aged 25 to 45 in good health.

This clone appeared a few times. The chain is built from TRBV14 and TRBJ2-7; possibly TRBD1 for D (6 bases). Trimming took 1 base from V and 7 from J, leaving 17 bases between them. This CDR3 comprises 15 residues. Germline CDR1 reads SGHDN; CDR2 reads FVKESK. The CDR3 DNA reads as TGTGCCAGCAGCCAAGGGCAGGGGCGTTCAGGGGAGCAGTACTTC. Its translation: CASSQGQGRSGEQYF.

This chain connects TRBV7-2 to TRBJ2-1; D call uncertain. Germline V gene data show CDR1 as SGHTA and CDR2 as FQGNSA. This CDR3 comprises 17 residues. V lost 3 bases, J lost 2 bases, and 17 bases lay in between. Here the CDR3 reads CASSLTTWGDPYNEQFF. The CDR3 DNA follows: TGTGCCAGCAGCTTGACAACATGGGGTGACCCCTACAATGAGCAGTTCTTC.

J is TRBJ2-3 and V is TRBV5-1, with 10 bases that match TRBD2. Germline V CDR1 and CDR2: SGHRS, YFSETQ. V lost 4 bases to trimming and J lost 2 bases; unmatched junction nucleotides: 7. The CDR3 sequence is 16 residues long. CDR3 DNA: TGCGCCAGCAGCCCCTCGCTAGCGGGGGCCACAGATACGCAGTATTTT. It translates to CASSPSLAGATDTQYF.

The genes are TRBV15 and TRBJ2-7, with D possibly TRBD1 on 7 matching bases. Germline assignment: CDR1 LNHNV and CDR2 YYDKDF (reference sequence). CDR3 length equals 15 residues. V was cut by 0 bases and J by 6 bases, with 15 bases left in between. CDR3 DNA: TGTGCCACCAGCAGAGAAGGTGCCAGGGGGGCCGAGCAGTACTTC. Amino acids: CATSREGARGAEQYF.

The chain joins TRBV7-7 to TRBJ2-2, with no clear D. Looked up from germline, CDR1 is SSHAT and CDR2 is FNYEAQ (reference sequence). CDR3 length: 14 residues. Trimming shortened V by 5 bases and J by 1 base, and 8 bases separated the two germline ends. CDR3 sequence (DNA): TGTGCCAGCAGCACTCATGGGAACACCGGGGAGCTGTTTTTT. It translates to CASSTHGNTGELFF.

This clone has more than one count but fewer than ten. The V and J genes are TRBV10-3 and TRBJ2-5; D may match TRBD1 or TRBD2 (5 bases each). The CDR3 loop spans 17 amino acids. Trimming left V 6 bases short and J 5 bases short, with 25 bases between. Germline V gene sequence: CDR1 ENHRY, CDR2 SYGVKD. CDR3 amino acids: CAIRQGGGAPSRETQYF. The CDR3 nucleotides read TGTGCCATCAGGCAAGGAGGTGGGGCCCCTTCGAGGGAGACCCAGTACTTC.

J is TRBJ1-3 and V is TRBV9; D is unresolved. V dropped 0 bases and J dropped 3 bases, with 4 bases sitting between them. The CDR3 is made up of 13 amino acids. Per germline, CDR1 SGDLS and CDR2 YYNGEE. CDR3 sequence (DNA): TGTGCCAGCAGCGTAGATGGTGGAAACACCATATATTTT. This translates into CASSVDGGNTIYF.

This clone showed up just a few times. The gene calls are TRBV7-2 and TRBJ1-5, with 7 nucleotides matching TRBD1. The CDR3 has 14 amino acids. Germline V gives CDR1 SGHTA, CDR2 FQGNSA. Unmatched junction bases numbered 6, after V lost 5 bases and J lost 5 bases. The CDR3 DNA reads TGTGCCAGCAGCCGACAGGGCGCGTATCAGCCCCAGCATTTT. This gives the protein CASSRQGAYQPQHF.

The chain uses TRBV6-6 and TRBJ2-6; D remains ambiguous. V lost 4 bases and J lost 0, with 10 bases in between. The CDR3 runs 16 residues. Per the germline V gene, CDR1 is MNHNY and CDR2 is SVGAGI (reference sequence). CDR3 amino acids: CASSWQANSGANVLTF. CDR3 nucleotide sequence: TGTGCCAGCAGTTGGCAGGCTAACTCTGGGGCCAACGTCCTGACTTTC.

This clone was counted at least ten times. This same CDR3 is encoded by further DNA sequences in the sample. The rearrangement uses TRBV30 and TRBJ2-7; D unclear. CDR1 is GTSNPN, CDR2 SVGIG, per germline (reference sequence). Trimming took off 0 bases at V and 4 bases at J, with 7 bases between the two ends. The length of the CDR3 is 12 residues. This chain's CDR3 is CAWSVRLYEQYF. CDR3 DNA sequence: TGTGCCTGGAGTGTACGCTTATACGAGCAGTACTTC.